This record covers a single TCR beta chain. Sequencing was performed with immunoSEQ multiplex PCR; in TCRdb, only in-frame clones are kept and a portion is missing. The table shows about 300,000 clones, with 85% to 90% occurring only once. These data belong to a study of blood T cell repertoires in COVID-19. J lost 5 bases, V lost 7 bases, and 9 bases had no gene match. The CDR3 covers 15 residues. Germline CDR1 is LGHNA and CDR2 is YSLEER. The V gene is TRBV4-3, the J gene TRBJ2-2; 8 bases agree with TRBD2. Source material: peripheral blood. This clonotype was sampled from a man aged 70 or older with acute or convalescent COVID-19. As DNA, the CDR3 is TGCGCCAGCAACGATTTAGCGGGACAAACCGGGGAGCTGTTTTTT. The encoded protein is CASNDLAGQTGELFF.